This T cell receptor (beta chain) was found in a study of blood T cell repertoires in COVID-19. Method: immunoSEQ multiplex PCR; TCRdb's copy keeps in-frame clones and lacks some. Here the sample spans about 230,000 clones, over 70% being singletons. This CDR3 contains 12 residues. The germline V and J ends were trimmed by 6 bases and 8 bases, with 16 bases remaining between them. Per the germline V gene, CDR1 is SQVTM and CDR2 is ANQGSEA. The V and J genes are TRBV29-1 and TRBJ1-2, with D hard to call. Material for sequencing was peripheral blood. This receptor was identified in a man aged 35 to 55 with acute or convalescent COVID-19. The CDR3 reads CSVRGGYSGYTF. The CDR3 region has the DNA TGCAGCGTACGAGGAGGGTATTCGGGCTACACCTTC.